The 26 T cell receptor beta chains listed next were all sequenced from one sample in a study of patients and donors after allogeneic stem cell transplantation. MiXCR was run by TCRdb on the RT-PCR reads, yielding one entry per CDR3 protein. The data hold about 410,000 distinct CDR3 sequences, with around 15% observed a single time. Input material: blood, either unsorted or a sorted T cell fraction (not recorded which). These receptors came from a human donor who was either an allogeneic HSCT recipient or a stem cell or donor lymphocyte infusion donor (not recorded which). It is not recorded whose cells these are; they may come from a transplant donor.

This clonotype occurred a few times. J is TRBJ2-2 and V is TRBV19; TRBD1 is a possible D gene (5 bases). The CDR3 runs 13 residues. Germline CDR1 LNHDA, CDR2 SQIVND (reference sequence). V was clipped by 7 bases and J by 5 bases, with 11 bases between them. CDR3 DNA: TGTGCCAGTACCCCCTCAGGGACCGGGGAGCTGTTTTTT. This sequence encodes CASTPSGTGELFF.

Only a few counts were recorded for this clonotype. The rearrangement links TRBV7-9 to TRBJ1-1, with D maybe TRBD1 (5 bases). CDR3 length: 12 amino acids. V was cut by 6 bases and J by 6 bases, with 11 bases left in between. In germline, CDR1 is SEHNR, CDR2 FQNEAQ (reference sequence). DNA for the CDR3: TGTGCCAGCAGATCAGGGTTACCTGAAGCTTTCTTT. This sequence encodes CASRSGLPEAFF.

In this sample, this clonotype turned up a few times. The J gene is TRBJ1-2, the V gene TRBV14, with 7 positions matching TRBD1. Germline-derived CDR1 and CDR2 are SGHDN and FVKESK. J gave up 2 bases and V 5 bases, and 8 bases lay outside the gene matches. The CDR3 consists of 15 residues. CDR3 protein: CASSEIQGTNYGYTF. CDR3 sequence (DNA): TGTGCCAGCAGCGAAATACAGGGGACCAACTATGGCTACACCTTC.

This clonotype appeared a few times. The chain recombines TRBV11-1 with TRBJ2-6, with 8 bases fitting TRBD1. The V gene's germline CDR1 is SGHAT and CDR2 FQDESV (reference sequence). Trimming cost V 4 bases and J 0 bases; bases outside gene matches: 8. CDR3 length: 18 residues. The CDR3: CASSSWTGSFSGANVLTF. The DNA for the CDR3 is TGTGCCAGCAGCTCCTGGACAGGGTCATTCTCTGGGGCCAACGTCCTGACTTTC.

This clonotype occurred a few times. This rearrangement joins TRBV20-1 to TRBJ2-2, with D perhaps matching TRBD2 (6 bases). Germline lookup yields CDR1 DFQATT and CDR2 SNEGSKA (reference sequence). V was clipped by 0 bases and J by 6 bases, with 11 bases between them. The CDR3 has 14 amino acids. CDR3 coding DNA: TGCAGTGCTAGAGAGCGGGAACTGGCCGGGGAGCTGTTTTTT. It encodes CSARERELAGELFF.

This sequence joins TRBV11-2 and TRBJ2-3; D possibly matches TRBD1 or TRBD2 (5 bases each). The V gene lost 1 base and the J gene lost 3 bases, with 20 bases spanning the gap. Germline V gives CDR1 SGHAT, CDR2 FQNNGV. The CDR3 contains 18 residues. The CDR3 coding sequence is TGTGCCAGCAGCTTAGGTCTAGCCCTTGATAGGGGAACAGATACGCAGTATTTT. As protein: CASSLGLALDRGTDTQYF.

In this sample, this clonotype turned up a few times. This chain joins TRBV2 and TRBJ2-2; TRBD2 agrees at 10 bases. The germline CDR1 and CDR2 sequences are SNHLY and FYNNEI. V was pared by 9 bases and J by 0 bases, with 10 bases of the junction left unmatched. The CDR3 is 17 residues long. The CDR3 region has the DNA TGTGCCAGTTTTAGGACTAGCGGTGGCGCGAACACCGGGGAGCTGTTTTTT. Its protein is CASFRTSGGANTGELFF. The full variable domain, completed using reference TRBV2 and TRBJ2-2, is EPEVTQTPSHQVTQMGQEVILRCVPISNHLYFYWYRQILGQKVEFLVSFYNNEISEKSEIFDDQFSVERPDGSNFTLKIRSTKLEDSAMYFCASFRTSGGANTGELFFGEGSRLTVL.

The chain has TRBV4-1 and TRBJ2-1; D is perhaps TRBD2 (5 bases). The germline V gene encodes CDR1 MGHRA and CDR2 YSYEKL. This CDR3 is 17 amino acids long. V dropped 4 bases and J dropped 0 bases, with 16 bases sitting between them. CDR3 residues: CASSPWTGKGSYNEQFF. CDR3 bases: TGCGCCAGCAGCCCTTGGACTGGAAAAGGCTCCTACAATGAGCAGTTCTTC.

The V gene is TRBV24-1, the J gene TRBJ2-7; a possible D gene is TRBD1 (6 bases). The CDR3 spans 14 residues. The V gene's germline CDR1 is KGHDR and CDR2 SFDVKD. Trimming cost V 7 bases and J 11 bases, with 23 bases left between them. The CDR3 loop reads CATRGRDTRPLKYF. CDR3 nucleotide sequence: TGTGCCACCAGGGGCCGGGACACCCGCCCGTTAAAGTACTTC.

V usage is TRBV5-4 and J usage is TRBJ2-5, with 8 bases that match TRBD2. The CDR3 consists of 14 residues. V shed 4 bases and J 2 bases; nucleotides not matched to a gene: 4. CDR1 and CDR2 (germline): SGHNT, YYREEE (reference sequence). The CDR3 sequence: CASSQVAGQETQYF. CDR3 DNA: TGTGCCAGCAGCCAGGTAGCGGGGCAAGAGACCCAGTACTTC.

This clonotype showed up just a few times. V and J are TRBV9 and TRBJ2-4; 7 bases align to TRBD2. V gave up 0 bases and J gave up 8 bases; unmatched junction bases: 11. CDR1 SGDLS and CDR2 YYNGEE come from the germline V gene. The CDR3 contains 16 residues. The CDR3 reads CASSVGPAGVGDIQYF. As DNA, the CDR3 is TGTGCCAGCAGCGTAGGGCCCGCGGGGGTAGGGGACATTCAGTACTTC.

The chain has TRBV12-3 or TRBV12-4 and TRBJ1-2, with 7 nucleotides matching TRBD1. Trimming took 6 bases from V and 6 from J; bases not matched to a gene: 7. The length of the CDR3 is 13 residues. CDR3: CASSGTGDDGYTF. As DNA, the CDR3 is TGTGCCAGCAGCGGAACAGGGGACGATGGCTACACCTTC.

The J gene is TRBJ1-5, the V gene TRBV4-3, with D possibly being TRBD1 (5 bases). V dropped 2 bases and J dropped 6 bases, with 8 bases sitting between them. This CDR3 comprises 13 residues. The germline V gene encodes CDR1 LGHNA and CDR2 YSLEER. CDR3 loop: CASSQKGPQPQHF. The DNA of the CDR3 is TGCGCCAGCAGCCAAAAGGGGCCTCAGCCCCAGCATTTT.

This clonotype was observed many times. The rearrangement joins TRBV3-1 to TRBJ1-1; the D gene is possibly TRBD1 (5 bases). Germline loops: CDR1 LGHDT, CDR2 YNNKEL (reference sequence). CDR3 size: 13 residues. The V gene lost 4 bases and the J gene lost 3 bases, with 9 bases spanning the gap. CDR3 sequence (DNA): TGTGCCAGCAGCCCCGGGGGGTACACTGAAGCTTTCTTT. Translation gives CASSPGGYTEAFF.

This clonotype ranks as medium-sized (0.01 to 0.1%). This chain uses TRBV5-1 with TRBJ2-1, with a weak D call TRBD1 (6 bases). CDR3 length: 16 residues. Germline CDR1 reads SGHRS; CDR2 reads YFSETQ. Trimming shortened V by 3 bases and J by 1 base, and 14 bases separated the two germline ends. CDR3 residues: CASSSGTTPSYNEQFF. The CDR3 DNA reads TGCGCCAGCAGCTCCGGGACAACTCCTTCCTACAATGAGCAGTTCTTC. The whole variable domain, remainder taken from reference TRBV5-1 and TRBJ2-1, is KAGVTQTPRYLIKTRGQQVTLSCSPISGHRSVSWYQQTPGQGLQFLFEYFSETQRNKGNFPGRFSGRQFSNSRSEMNVSTLELGDSALYLCASSSGTTPSYNEQFFGPGTRLTVL.

The sample holds a few counts of this clonotype. The junction does not match germline at one end; this may be a read error. The CDR3 DNA sequence: TGTACCAGCAGCGTAGCTGGGGACAGCACCGGGGAGCTGTTTTTT. This encodes CTSSVAGDSTGELFF. This sequence joins TRBV9 and TRBJ2-2, with 7 bases that match TRBD1. The germline V gene has CDR1 SGDLS and CDR2 YYNGEE. This CDR3 region has 15 residues.

CDR3 sequence: CASSPTGGAFF. The DNA of the CDR3 is TGTGCCAGCTCACCAACCGGTGGAGCTTTCTTT. The chain carries TRBV18 and TRBJ1-1; D unresolved. The V end was cut by 2 bases, the J end by 10 bases, with 8 bases between. The CDR3 runs to 11 residues. Germline CDR1 and CDR2: KGHSH and LQKENI.

At least ten counts were recorded for this clonotype. The chain employs TRBV30 and TRBJ2-4; D might be TRBD1 or TRBD2, each matching 5 bases. In germline, CDR1 is GTSNPN, CDR2 SVGIG (reference sequence). The CDR3 contains 11 residues. V lost 3 bases and J 14 bases, leaving 14 bases between the germline ends. The CDR3 nucleotides are TGTGCCTGGAGGAGTCAGGGACGGGAGTACTTC. Protein product: CAWRSQGREYF.

The V gene is TRBV5-6, the J gene TRBJ2-1; 7 bases match TRBD1. Trimming cost V 2 bases and J 8 bases; bases outside gene matches: 16. CDR1 is SGHDT and CDR2 is YYEEEE in the germline V gene. The CDR3 runs 17 residues. Here the CDR3 DNA reads TGTGCCAGCAGCTTATCGGCCCGACAGGGCAAAGTTGATGAGCAGTTCTTC. Amino acids: CASSLSARQGKVDEQFF.

This clonotype was seen only a few times. CDR3 region: CASSWEREGPNEQYF. The DNA for the CDR3 is TGTGCCAGCAGTTGGGAGCGGGAGGGCCCCAACGAGCAGTACTTC. The chain links TRBV2 to TRBJ2-7; 10 positions match TRBD2. The CDR3 consists of 15 residues. The V and J ends lost 5 bases and 5 bases, in that order; junction bases with no gene match: 9. Looked up from germline, CDR1 is SNHLY and CDR2 is FYNNEI.

The chain combines TRBV10-3 with TRBJ1-2; TRBD1 matches at 8 bases. The CDR3 has 11 amino acids. V trimming: 10 bases; J trimming: 6 bases; junction bases outside the gene matches: 4. Germline loops: CDR1 ENHRY, CDR2 SYGVKD. CDR3 loop: CATEDRDGYTF. For the CDR3, the DNA is TGTGCCACCGAGGACAGGGATGGCTACACCTTC.

CDR3 sequence (DNA): TGTGCCAGCAGCTTAGATGGAGGGGTAACTGAAGCTTTCTTT. It codes for CASSLDGGVTEAFF. This chain uses TRBV7-9 with TRBJ1-1; D perhaps matches TRBD1 (5 bases). V was clipped by 1 base and J by 5 bases, with 11 bases between them. Germline loops: CDR1 SEHNR, CDR2 FQNEAQ (reference sequence). CDR3 size: 14 residues.

This clonotype has only a few counts. This rearrangement joins TRBV24-1 to TRBJ2-7; 10 bases line up with TRBD1. There are 15 residues in the CDR3. Looked up from germline, CDR1 is KGHDR and CDR2 is SFDVKD. V shed 2 bases and J 2 bases; nucleotides not matched to a gene: 2. The CDR3 DNA reads as TGTGCCACCAGTGATTCCGGACAGGGGGCCTACGAGCAGTACTTC. Amino acids: CATSDSGQGAYEQYF.

The sample holds a few counts of this clonotype. The rearrangement uses TRBV20-1 and TRBJ2-1, with D possibly called TRBD1 or TRBD2 (5 bases each). CDR3 length: 14 residues. Trimming removed 0 bases from V and 8 bases from J, with 14 bases in between. The germline V gene encodes CDR1 DFQATT and CDR2 SNEGSKA (reference sequence). CDR3: CSARDGTRVDEQFF. As DNA, the CDR3 is TGCAGTGCTAGAGACGGGACCCGTGTGGATGAGCAGTTCTTC.

CDR3: CASSGGRGYEQYF. CDR3 DNA: TGTGCCAGCAGCGGGGGTCGAGGCTACGAGCAGTACTTC. The chain has TRBV7-2 and TRBJ2-7; the D call may be TRBD1 or TRBD2 (5 bases each). The V gene lost 5 bases and the J gene lost 3 bases, with 11 bases spanning the gap. The CDR3 runs 13 residues. Germline CDR1 and CDR2: SGHTA and FQGNSA.

The chain links TRBV20-1 to TRBJ2-1; 9 nucleotides line up with TRBD2. Germline V gene lookup returns CDR1 DFQATT and CDR2 SNEGSKA (reference sequence). Germline trimming cut 3 bases from V and 7 bases from J; bases unmatched to any gene: 10. CDR3 length equals 15 residues. Here the CDR3 reads CSASIRRGGLNEQFF. The CDR3 bases are TGCAGTGCTAGTATTCGGCGGGGGGGCCTGAATGAGCAGTTCTTC.